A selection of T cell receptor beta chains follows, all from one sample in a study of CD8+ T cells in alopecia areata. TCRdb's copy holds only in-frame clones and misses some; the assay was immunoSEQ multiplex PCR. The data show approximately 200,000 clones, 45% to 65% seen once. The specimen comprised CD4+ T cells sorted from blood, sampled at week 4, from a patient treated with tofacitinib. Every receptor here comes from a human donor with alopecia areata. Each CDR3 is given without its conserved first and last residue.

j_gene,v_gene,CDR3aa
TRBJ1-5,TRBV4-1,ASSQEHVQPQH
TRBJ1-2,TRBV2,ASSENPSYYT
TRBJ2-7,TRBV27,ASSRATITGGSSYEQY
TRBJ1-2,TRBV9,ASSAQGGTQSYT
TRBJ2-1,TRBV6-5,ASSSAIGYNEQF
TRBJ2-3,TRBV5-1,ASSSQGLAGEDTQY
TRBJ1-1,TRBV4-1,ASSLRDRGNTEAF
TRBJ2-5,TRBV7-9,ASSLSGGAEETQY
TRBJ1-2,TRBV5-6,ASRPTGPNYGYT
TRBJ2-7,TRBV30,AWRIPDRERTWQY
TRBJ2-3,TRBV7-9,ASSATSFDTQY
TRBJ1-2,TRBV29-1,SVESPGYGYT
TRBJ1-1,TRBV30,AWSRQTEAF
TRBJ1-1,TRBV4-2,ASSQDGVSNTEAF
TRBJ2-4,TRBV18,ASSPAGDRFRNIQY
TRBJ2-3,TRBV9,ASSVDVATSTDTQY
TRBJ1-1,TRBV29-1,SVEIGGGHTEAF
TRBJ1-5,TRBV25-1,ASSGWGNQPQH
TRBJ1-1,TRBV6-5,ASSWGQNTEAF
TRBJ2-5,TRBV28,ASSLGSGGYQETQY
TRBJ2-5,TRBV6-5,ASPGRGYQETQY
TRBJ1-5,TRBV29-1,SVVSEGGNQPQH
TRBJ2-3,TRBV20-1,SAQLGWGQY